A selection of T cell receptor beta chains follows, all from one sample in a study of beta chain features in type 1 diabetes. Data came from immunoSEQ multiplex PCR; TCRdb stores just in-frame clones and leaves some out. The sample lists more than 300,000 clones, 8% occurring once. The specimen was central memory CD4+ T cells from blood. The receptors were sampled from a woman between 18 and 29 years old in good health. CDR3s include the opening cysteine and the closing phenylalanine or tryptophan. Fields, in order: D gene, J gene, V gene, clone size, CDR3 protein, CDR3 DNA. A D gene is named only where the DNA matches it firmly. Rows give clone size only sometimes, using once, few, many, or a class for an expanded clone.

D gene: -
J gene: TRBJ1-5
V gene: TRBV11-2
clone size: few
CDR3 protein: CASSLALNQPQHF
CDR3 DNA: TGTGCCAGCAGCTTGGCACTCAATCAGCCCCAGCATTTT

D gene: TRBD1
J gene: TRBJ2-5
V gene: TRBV18
clone size: many
CDR3 protein: CASSPSAGQGKTQYF
CDR3 DNA: TGTGCCAGCTCACCATCCGCGGGACAGGGAAAGACCCAGTACTTC

D gene: TRBD1
J gene: TRBJ1-4
V gene: TRBV11-2
clone size: few
CDR3 protein: CASSLNSGQGSEKLFF
CDR3 DNA: TGTGCCAGCAGCTTAAATTCGGGACAGGGGAGTGAAAAACTGTTTTTT

D gene: TRBD1
J gene: TRBJ2-7
V gene: TRBV11-2
clone size: many
CDR3 protein: CASSFVRGYEQYF
CDR3 DNA: TGTGCCAGCAGCTTCGTCAGGGGGTACGAGCAGTACTTC

D gene: -
J gene: TRBJ1-2
V gene: TRBV29-1
clone size: many
CDR3 protein: CSVGDGTYGYTF
CDR3 DNA: TGCAGCGTTGGGGACGGGACCTATGGCTACACCTTC

D gene: -
J gene: TRBJ2-1
V gene: TRBV5-4
clone size: few
CDR3 protein: CAIQDTRTTSYNEQFF
CDR3 DNA: TGTGCCATACAAGACACGAGGACTACGTCCTACAATGAGCAGTTCTTC

D gene: TRBD2
J gene: TRBJ2-1
V gene: TRBV19
clone size: -
CDR3 protein: CASSILGLASNEQFF
CDR3 DNA: TGTGCCAGTAGTATTCTCGGACTAGCGAGTAATGAGCAGTTCTTC

D gene: -
J gene: TRBJ1-2
V gene: TRBV19
clone size: medium-sized
CDR3 protein: CASSPGGTSGGYTF
CDR3 DNA: TGTGCCAGTAGTCCGGGAGGGACATCGGGTGGCTACACCTTC

D gene: -
J gene: TRBJ1-3
V gene: TRBV7-6
clone size: -
CDR3 protein: CASSSPTELSGNTIYF
CDR3 DNA: TGTGCCAGCAGCTCCCCGACAGAACTCTCTGGAAACACCATATATTTT

D gene: -
J gene: TRBJ1-1
V gene: TRBV19
clone size: -
CDR3 protein: CASNLMVNTEAFF
CDR3 DNA: TGTGCCAGTAATTTGATGGTGAACACTGAAGCTTTCTTT

D gene: TRBD1
J gene: TRBJ1-4
V gene: TRBV7-9
clone size: few
CDR3 protein: CASSQGQAGERKLFF
CDR3 DNA: TGTGCCAGCAGCCAGGGACAGGCCGGCGAGAGGAAACTGTTTTTT

D gene: TRBD1
J gene: TRBJ1-5
V gene: TRBV11-2
clone size: -
CDR3 protein: CASSSGTGYQPQHF
CDR3 DNA: TGTGCCAGCAGCTCCGGGACAGGGTACCAGCCCCAGCATTTT

D gene: -
J gene: TRBJ1-1
V gene: TRBV5-1
clone size: -
CDR3 protein: CASSLLGSGTEAFF
CDR3 DNA: TGCGCCAGCAGCTTGCTGGGAAGTGGCACTGAAGCTTTCTTT

D gene: -
J gene: TRBJ1-1
V gene: TRBV28
clone size: few
CDR3 protein: CASSLSARGAEAFF
CDR3 DNA: TGTGCCAGCAGTTTATCGGCCCGTGGGGCTGAAGCTTTCTTT

D gene: TRBD2
J gene: TRBJ2-7
V gene: TRBV25-1
clone size: few
CDR3 protein: CASSEGLAGVSEQYF
CDR3 DNA: TGTGCCAGCAGTGAAGGACTAGCGGGAGTTTCCGAGCAGTACTTC

D gene: -
J gene: TRBJ1-1
V gene: TRBV4-1
clone size: few
CDR3 protein: CASSQELQYEAFF
CDR3 DNA: TGCGCCAGCAGCCAAGAATTGCAGTATGAAGCTTTCTTT

D gene: TRBD1
J gene: TRBJ2-4
V gene: TRBV11-2
clone size: few
CDR3 protein: CASSPNQGANIQYF
CDR3 DNA: TGTGCCAGCAGCCCTAATCAGGGGGCGAACATTCAGTACTTC

D gene: -
J gene: TRBJ2-5
V gene: TRBV5-1
clone size: -
CDR3 protein: CASSPTAQETQYF
CDR3 DNA: TGCGCCAGCAGCCCAACGGCCCAAGAGACCCAGTACTTC

D gene: -
J gene: TRBJ2-5
V gene: TRBV18
clone size: -
CDR3 protein: CASSPPPGRETQYF
CDR3 DNA: TGTGCCAGCTCACCACCCCCAGGTCGAGAGACCCAGTACTTC

D gene: TRBD1
J gene: TRBJ1-5
V gene: TRBV7-2
clone size: -
CDR3 protein: CASSPGQAPNQPQHF
CDR3 DNA: TGTGCCAGCAGCCCGGGACAGGCCCCCAATCAGCCCCAGCATTTT